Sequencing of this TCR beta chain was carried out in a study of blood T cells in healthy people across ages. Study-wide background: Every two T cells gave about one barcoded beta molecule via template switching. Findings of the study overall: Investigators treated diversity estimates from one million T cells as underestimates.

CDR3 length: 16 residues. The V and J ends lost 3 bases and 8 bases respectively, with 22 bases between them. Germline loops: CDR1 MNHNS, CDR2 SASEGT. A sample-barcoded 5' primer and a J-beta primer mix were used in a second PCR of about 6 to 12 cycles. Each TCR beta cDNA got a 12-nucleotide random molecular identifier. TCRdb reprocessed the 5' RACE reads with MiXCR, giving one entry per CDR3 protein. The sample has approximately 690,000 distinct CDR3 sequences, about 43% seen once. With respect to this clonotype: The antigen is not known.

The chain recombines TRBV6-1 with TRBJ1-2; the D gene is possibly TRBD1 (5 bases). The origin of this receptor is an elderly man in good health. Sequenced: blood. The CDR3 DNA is TGTGCCAGCAGTGAGCGGGACGCATTTGTATCTTGGGGCTACACCTTC. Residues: CASSERDAFVSWGYTF.